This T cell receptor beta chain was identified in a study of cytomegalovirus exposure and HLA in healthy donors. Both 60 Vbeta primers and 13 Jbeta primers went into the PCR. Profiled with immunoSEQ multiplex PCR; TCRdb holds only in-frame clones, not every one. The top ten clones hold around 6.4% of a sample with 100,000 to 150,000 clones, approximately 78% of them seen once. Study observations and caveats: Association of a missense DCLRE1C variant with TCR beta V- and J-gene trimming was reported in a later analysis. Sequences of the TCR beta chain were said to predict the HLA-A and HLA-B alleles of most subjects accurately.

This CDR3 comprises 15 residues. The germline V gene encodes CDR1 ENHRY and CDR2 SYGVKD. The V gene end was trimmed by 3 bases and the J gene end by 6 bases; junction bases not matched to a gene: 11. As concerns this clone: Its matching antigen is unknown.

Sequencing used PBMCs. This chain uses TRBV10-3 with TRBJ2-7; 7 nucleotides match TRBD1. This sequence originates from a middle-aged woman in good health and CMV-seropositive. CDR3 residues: CAISDSQGVRGEQYF. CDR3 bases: TGTGCCATCAGTGACTCGCAGGGGGTAAGAGGCGAGCAGTACTTC.